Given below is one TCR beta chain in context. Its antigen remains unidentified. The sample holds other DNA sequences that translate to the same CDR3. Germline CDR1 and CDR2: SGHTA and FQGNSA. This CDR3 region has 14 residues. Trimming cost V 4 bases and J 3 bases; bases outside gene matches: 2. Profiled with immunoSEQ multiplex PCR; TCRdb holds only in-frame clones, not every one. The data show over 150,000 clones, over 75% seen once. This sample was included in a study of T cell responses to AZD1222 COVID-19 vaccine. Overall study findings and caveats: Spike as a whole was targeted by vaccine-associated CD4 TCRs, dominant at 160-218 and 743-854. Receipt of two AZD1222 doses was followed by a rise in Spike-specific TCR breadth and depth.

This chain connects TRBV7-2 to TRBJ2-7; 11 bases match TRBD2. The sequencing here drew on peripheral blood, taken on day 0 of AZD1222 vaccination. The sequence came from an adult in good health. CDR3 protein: CASSSTSGGYEQYF. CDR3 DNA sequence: TGTGCCAGCAGCTCTACTAGCGGGGGCTACGAGCAGTACTTC.